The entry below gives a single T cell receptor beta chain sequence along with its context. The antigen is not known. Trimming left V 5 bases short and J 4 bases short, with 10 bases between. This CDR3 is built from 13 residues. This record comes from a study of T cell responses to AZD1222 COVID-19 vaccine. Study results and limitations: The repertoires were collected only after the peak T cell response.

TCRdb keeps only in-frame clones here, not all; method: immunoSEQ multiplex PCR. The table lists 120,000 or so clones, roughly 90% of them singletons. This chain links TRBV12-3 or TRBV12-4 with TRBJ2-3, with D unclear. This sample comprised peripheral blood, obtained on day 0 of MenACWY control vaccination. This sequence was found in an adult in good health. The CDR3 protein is CASSSRSSDTQYF. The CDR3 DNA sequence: TGTGCCAGCAGTAGTAGGAGTTCAGATACGCAGTATTTT.